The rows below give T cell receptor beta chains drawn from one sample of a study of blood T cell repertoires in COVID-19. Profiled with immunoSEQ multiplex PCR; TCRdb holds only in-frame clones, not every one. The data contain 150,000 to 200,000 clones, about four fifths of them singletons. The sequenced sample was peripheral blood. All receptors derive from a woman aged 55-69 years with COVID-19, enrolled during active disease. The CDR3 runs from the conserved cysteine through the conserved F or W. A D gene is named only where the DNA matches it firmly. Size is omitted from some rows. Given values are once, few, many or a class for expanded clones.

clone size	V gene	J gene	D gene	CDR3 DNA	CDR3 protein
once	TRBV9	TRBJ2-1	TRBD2	TGTGCCAGCAGCGCCAAGGGACTAGGCCTTGGGAATGAGCAGTTCTTC	CASSAKGLGLGNEQFF
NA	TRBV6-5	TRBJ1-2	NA	TGTGCCAGCAGTTACGGTTTGGCAGGGCAAGGCTACACCTTC	CASSYGLAGQGYTF
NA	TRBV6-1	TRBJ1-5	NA	TGTGCCAGCAGTGAATGGGGGGGACGGTCTAATCAGCCCCAGCATTTT	CASSEWGGRSNQPQHF
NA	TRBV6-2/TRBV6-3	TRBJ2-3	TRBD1	TGTGCCAGCAGTTATCCGGGACAGGGCACAGATACGCAGTATTTT	CASSYPGQGTDTQYF
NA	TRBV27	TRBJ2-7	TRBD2	TGTGCCAGCAGTTATTTGGGGGGGTACGAGCAGTACTTC	CASSYLGGYEQYF
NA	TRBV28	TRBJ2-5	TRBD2	TGTGCCAGCAGCGTAGCGGGAGGAGAGACCCAGTACTTC	CASSVAGGETQYF
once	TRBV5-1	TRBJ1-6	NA	TGCGCCAGCAGCTCCAGCTCCTATAATTCACCCCTCCACTTT	CASSSSSYNSPLHF
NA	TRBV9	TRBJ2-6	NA	TGTGCCAGCAGCGTAGCCCCTGCGGGTAACTCTGGGGCCAACGTCCTGACTTTC	CASSVAPAGNSGANVLTF
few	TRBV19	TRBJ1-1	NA	TGTGCCAGTAGTATACAGGGGAACACTGAAGCTTTCTTT	CASSIQGNTEAFF
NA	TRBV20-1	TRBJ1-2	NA	TGCAGTGCCTTGTCCTATGGCTACACCTTC	CSALSYGYTF
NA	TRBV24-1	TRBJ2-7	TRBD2	TGTGCCACCAGTGATCATAGCGGGAGCTCCTACGAGCAGTACTTC	CATSDHSGSSYEQYF
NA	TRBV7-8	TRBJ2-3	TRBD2	TGTGCCAGCAGCTTATACTCTAGCGGGAGCTCGTCCACAGATACGCAGTATTTT	CASSLYSSGSSSTDTQYF
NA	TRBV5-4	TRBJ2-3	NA	TGTGCCAGCAGCTTGGCACGGCAGGGTGCGACAGATACGCAGTATTTT	CASSLARQGATDTQYF
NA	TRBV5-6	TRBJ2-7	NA	TGTGCCAGCAGCTCTGGCACCTACGAGCAGTACTTC	CASSSGTYEQYF
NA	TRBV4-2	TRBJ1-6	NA	TGTGCCAGCAGCCAAGGAACACCCGGGCAGGGGTTCCCCCTCCACTTT	CASSQGTPGQGFPLHF
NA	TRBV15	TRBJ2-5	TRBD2	TGTGCCACCAGCAGAGATGGACGGGGGGACTACCAAGAGACCCAGTACTTC	CATSRDGRGDYQETQYF
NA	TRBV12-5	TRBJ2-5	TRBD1	TGTGCTAGTGGTGACGGATACAGGGGGCAGGAGACCCAGTACTTC	CASGDGYRGQETQYF
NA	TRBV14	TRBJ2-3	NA	TGTGCCAGCAGCCAAGATAGCCCCACGTTGTCCGGGAGTACGCAGTATTTT	CASSQDSPTLSGSTQYF
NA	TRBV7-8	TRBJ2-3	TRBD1	TGTGCCAGCAGCTTAGCGCCGGGGACAGGGGCCGATACGCAGTATTTT	CASSLAPGTGADTQYF
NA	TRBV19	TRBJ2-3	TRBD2	TGTGCCAGTAGTATATTAGGGGCGGGAGATGGCGCAGATACGCAGTATTTT	CASSILGAGDGADTQYF
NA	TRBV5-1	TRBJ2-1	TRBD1	TGCGCCAGCAGCTTGTCAGGTCGCGGGACAGGGAGTCGGTACAATGAGCAGTTCTTC	CASSLSGRGTGSRYNEQFF
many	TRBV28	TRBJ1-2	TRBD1	TGTGCCAGCAGGCGAACAGGGGACGGCTATGGCTACACCTTC	CASRRTGDGYGYTF
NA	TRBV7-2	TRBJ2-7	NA	TGTGCCAGCAGCGGCCCTCGGACAGTTTCCTACGAGCAGTACTTC	CASSGPRTVSYEQYF
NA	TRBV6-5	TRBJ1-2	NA	TGTGCCAGCAGCGGCAGGGGAAGATATGGCTACACCTTC	CASSGRGRYGYTF
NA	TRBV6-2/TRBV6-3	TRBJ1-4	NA	TGTGCCAGCAGTAGTCAGTCAACTAATGAAAAACTGTTTTTT	CASSSQSTNEKLFF
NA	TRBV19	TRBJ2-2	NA	TGTGCCAGTAGTCCCCCCCGGGCCGGGACACCGAACACCGGGGAGCTGTTTTTT	CASSPPRAGTPNTGELFF
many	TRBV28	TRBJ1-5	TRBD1	TGTGCCAGCAGTTTTCTTTTCCGGGACAGGGAAGAAGAATGGCAGCATTTT	CASSFLFRDREEEWQHF
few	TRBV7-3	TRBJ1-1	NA	TGTGCCAGCAGCCCCACCGGGGGGCAGTCTGAAGCTTTCTTT	CASSPTGGQSEAFF
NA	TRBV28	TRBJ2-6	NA	TGTGCCGTACAAGGGGCTGGGGCCAACGTCCTGACTTTC	CAVQGAGANVLTF
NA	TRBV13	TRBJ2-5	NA	TGTGCCAGCAGCAGCGACAGCGAAGAGACCCAGTACTTC	CASSSDSEETQYF
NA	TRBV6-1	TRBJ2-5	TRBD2	TGTGCCAGCAGTGGCACTAGCGGGGGCACCCAAGAGACCCAGTACTTC	CASSGTSGGTQETQYF
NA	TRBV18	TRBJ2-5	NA	TGTGCCAGCTCGCAGGAAGAGACCCAGTACTTC	CASSQEETQYF
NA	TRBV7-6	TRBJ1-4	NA	TGTGCCAGCAGCTTAGGGGCGGGGGCCACTAATGAAAAACTGTTTTTT	CASSLGAGATNEKLFF
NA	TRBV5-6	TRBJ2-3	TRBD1	TGTGCCAGCAGCATACTAACAGGGGGCGCATTAGATACGCAGTATTTT	CASSILTGGALDTQYF
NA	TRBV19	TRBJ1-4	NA	TGTGCCAGTACGATCAGGGGAAATGAAAAACTGTTTTTT	CASTIRGNEKLFF
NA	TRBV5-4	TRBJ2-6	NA	TGTGCCAGCAGCGGGGCGGCCTCTGGGGCCAACGTCCTGACTTTC	CASSGAASGANVLTF
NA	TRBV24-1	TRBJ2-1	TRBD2	TGTGCCACCAGTGACCCATCAGCGGGAGGGCCTCGCCACAATGAGCAGTTCTTC	CATSDPSAGGPRHNEQFF
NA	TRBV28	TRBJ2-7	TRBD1	TGTGCCAGCAGTTTGCCGGGACAGAACTACGAGCAGTACTTC	CASSLPGQNYEQYF
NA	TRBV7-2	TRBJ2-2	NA	TGTGCCAGCAGCTTATTGCGCCCGAGCACCGGGGAGCTGTTTTTT	CASSLLRPSTGELFF
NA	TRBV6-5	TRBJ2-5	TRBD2	TGTGCCATCCACCCGGGGGGAATAGAGACCCAGTACTTC	CAIHPGGIETQYF
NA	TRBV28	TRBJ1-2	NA	TGTGCCAGCAGTCCCTCCCCGGGACACGGCTATGGCTACACCTTC	CASSPSPGHGYGYTF
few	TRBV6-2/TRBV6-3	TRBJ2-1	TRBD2	TGTGCCAGCAGTTACTCGGCTAGCGGAGACTACAATGAGCAGTTCTTC	CASSYSASGDYNEQFF
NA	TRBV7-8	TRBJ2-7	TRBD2	TGTGCCAGCAGCCTCTCTAGCGGTCCGACCTACGAGCAGTACTTC	CASSLSSGPTYEQYF
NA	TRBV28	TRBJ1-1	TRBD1	TGTGCCAGCAGCTTCCAGGGGGCGGGTCGCACTGAAGCTTTCTTT	CASSFQGAGRTEAFF
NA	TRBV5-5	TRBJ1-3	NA	TGTGCCAGCAGCTTAGGTCCGGGCTCTGGAAACACCATATATTTT	CASSLGPGSGNTIYF
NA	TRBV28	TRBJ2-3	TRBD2	TGTGCCAGCATCCTAGCGGGAGTCGGGACAGATACGCAGTATTTT	CASILAGVGTDTQYF
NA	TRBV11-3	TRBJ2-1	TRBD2	TGTGCCAGCAGCCTGCTAGCGGGGGGCTACAATGAGCAGTTCTTC	CASSLLAGGYNEQFF
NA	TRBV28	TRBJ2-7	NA	TGTGCCAGCAGCTCCTTATTTTGGGGGGCCTACGAGCAGTACTTC	CASSSLFWGAYEQYF